A selection of T cell receptor beta chains follows, all from one sample in a study of shared clonotypes between healthy human individuals. Sequencing used immunoSEQ multiplex PCR; TCRdb keeps in-frame clones, though not all of them. Here the sample spans around 750,000 clones, 74% being singletons. Material for sequencing was memory CD4+ T cells sorted from blood. Receptors were obtained from a woman in her 30s in good health. Both conserved end residues are part of each CDR3. D genes are given only for firm matches. Clone size appears in some rows only: once, few, many, or a class for an expanded clone.

NA | NA | TRBJ2-1 | TRBV5-1 | CASSLDRPSYNEQFF | TGCGCCAGCAGCTTAGATCGTCCTTCCTACAATGAGCAGTTCTTC
NA | NA | TRBJ1-5 | TRBV27 | CASSMSRSVGQPQHF | TGTGCCAGCAGTATGAGTAGGTCGGTGGGTCAGCCCCAGCATTTT
NA | once | TRBJ2-5 | TRBV7-2 | CASSLASRGETQYF | TGTGCCAGCAGCCTAGCGAGCCGAGGGGAGACCCAGTACTTC
NA | once | TRBJ2-2 | TRBV29-1 | CSVERRTTGELFF | TGCAGCGTTGAAAGGCGCACCACCGGGGAGCTGTTTTTT
NA | NA | TRBJ1-2 | TRBV11-1 | CASSLQGGLYGYTF | TGTGCCAGCAGCTTGCAGGGAGGACTGTATGGCTACACCTTC
TRBD1 | NA | TRBJ1-1 | TRBV5-1 | CASSRGQFQMNTEAFF | TGCGCCAGCAGCAGGGGGCAGTTCCAGATGAACACTGAAGCTTTCTTT
NA | NA | TRBJ2-5 | TRBV6-1 | CASTSLEETQYF | TGTGCCAGCACCTCTCTGGAAGAGACCCAGTACTTC
NA | NA | TRBJ2-3 | TRBV29-1 | CSVRKGSTDTQYF | TGCAGCGTTAGGAAGGGAAGCACAGATACGCAGTATTTT
NA | NA | TRBJ2-3 | TRBV7-2 | CASSSGTVSTDTQYF | TGTGCCAGCAGCTCCGGGACTGTGAGCACAGATACGCAGTATTTT
TRBD1 | NA | TRBJ1-3 | TRBV2 | CASSRQGGGNTIYF | TGTGCCAGCAGTAGGCAGGGGGGAGGAAACACCATATATTTT
NA | NA | TRBJ1-5 | TRBV19 | CASSIQSSNQPQHF | TGTGCCAGTAGTATTCAGAGTAGCAATCAGCCCCAGCATTTT
NA | NA | TRBJ2-7 | TRBV27 | CASSPSWERYEQYF | TGTGCCAGCAGTCCCTCTTGGGAGAGGTACGAGCAGTACTTC
NA | NA | TRBJ2-2 | TRBV7-2 | CASSPQGGGTGELFF | TGTGCCAGCAGCCCCCAGGGGGGCGGCACCGGGGAGCTGTTTTTT
NA | NA | TRBJ2-3 | TRBV2 | CASSLGVTDTQYF | TGTGCCAGCAGCCTGGGGGTCACAGATACGCAGTATTTT
TRBD1 | NA | TRBJ1-1 | TRBV28 | CASSPAFQGARGVFF | TGTGCCAGCAGTCCCGCTTTCCAGGGGGCGCGTGGTGTTTTCTTT
TRBD1 | once | TRBJ1-1 | TRBV2 | CASSRQGAVEAFF | TGTGCCAGCAGTAGACAGGGGGCTGTTGAAGCTTTCTTT
NA | few | TRBJ1-3 | TRBV4-1 | CASSQEKPYTGNTIYF | TGCGCCAGCAGCCAAGAAAAACCTTACACGGGAAACACCATATATTTT
NA | medium-sized | TRBJ1-1 | TRBV18 | CASSSLYTEAFF | TGTGCCAGCTCATCACTGTACACTGAAGCTTTCTTT
NA | few | TRBJ2-3 | TRBV11-1 | CASSEGVADTQYF | TGTGCCAGCTCTGAGGGAGTGGCAGATACGCAGTATTTT
NA | NA | TRBJ2-1 | TRBV6-5 | CASSPQGADYNEQFF | TGTGCCAGCAGCCCTCAGGGTGCAGACTACAATGAGCAGTTCTTC
NA | few | TRBJ2-4 | TRBV5-8 | CASSLAVPGRAIQYF | TGTGCCAGCAGCTTGGCTGTTCCCGGGAGAGCCATTCAGTACTTC
TRBD1 | NA | TRBJ2-5 | TRBV15 | CATSRGDRGHGETQYF | TGTGCCACCAGCAGAGGCGACAGGGGGCACGGGGAGACCCAGTACTTC
NA | NA | TRBJ1-5 | TRBV6-5 | CASRQDSSNQPQHF | TGTGCCAGCAGACAAGACAGCAGCAATCAGCCCCAGCATTTT
NA | NA | TRBJ2-5 | TRBV12-2 | CASRPDRGQNQETQYF | TGTGCAAGTCGCCCAGACAGGGGACAGAATCAAGAGACCCAGTACTTC
NA | many | TRBJ2-7 | TRBV11-2 | CASSLGPTGIFF | TGTGCCAGCAGCTTAGGGCCCACCGGGATCTTCTTC
TRBD1 | NA | TRBJ2-7 | TRBV10-2 | CASKRQGDSYEQYF | TGCGCCAGCAAACGGCAGGGGGACTCCTACGAGCAGTACTTC
NA | NA | TRBJ2-7 | TRBV5-1 | CASSLALQGSYEQYF | TGCGCCAGCAGCTTGGCCTTGCAGGGCTCCTACGAGCAGTACTTC
NA | NA | TRBJ1-2 | TRBV6-1 | CASRATYGYTF | TGTGCCAGCAGGGCTACATATGGCTACACCTTC
TRBD1 | NA | TRBJ1-3 | TRBV27 | CASSRGTGGNTIYF | TGTGCCAGCAGTCGGGGGACAGGGGGAAACACCATATATTTT
TRBD2 | NA | TRBJ2-1 | TRBV10-3 | CAINKIGTSGLRTYNEQFF | TGTGCCATCAATAAAATTGGGACTAGCGGCCTTCGGACCTACAATGAGCAGTTCTTC
NA | NA | TRBJ2-1 | TRBV5-6 | CASSRAGYNEQFF | TGTGCCAGCAGCCGAGCGGGCTACAATGAGCAGTTCTTC
NA | NA | TRBJ1-3 | TRBV5-1 | CASSADSENSGNTIYF | TGCGCCAGCAGCGCGGACAGTGAAAACTCTGGAAACACCATATATTTT
NA | NA | TRBJ2-7 | TRBV6-6 | CASMGSYEQYF | TGTGCCAGCATGGGGAGCTACGAGCAGTACTTC
TRBD1 | once | TRBJ1-2 | TRBV5-4 | CASSVQGAGGYTF | TGTGCCAGCAGCGTACAGGGGGCGGGTGGCTACACCTTC
NA | NA | TRBJ1-3 | TRBV14 | CASSQGGASIYF | TGTGCCAGCAGCCAGGGCGGGGCTTCCATATATTTT
TRBD2 | NA | TRBJ2-3 | TRBV4-1 | CASRPRTSSTSTDTQYF | TGCGCCAGCAGGCCACGGACTAGCAGTACTAGCACAGATACGCAGTATTTT
NA | once | TRBJ2-3 | TRBV27 | CASRPTGAVTDTQYF | TGTGCCAGCAGACCAACAGGAGCCGTCACAGATACGCAGTATTTT
NA | many | TRBJ2-3 | TRBV18 | CASSPRDTSSTDTQYF | TGTGCCAGCTCACCCCGGGACACTTCTAGCACAGATACGCAGTATTTT
NA | NA | TRBJ2-7 | TRBV7-2 | CASRGAGRYEQYF | TGTGCCAGCAGGGGGGCGGGGAGGTACGAGCAGTACTTC
NA | NA | TRBJ1-5 | TRBV5-1 | CASSLVAGEYQPQHF | TGCGCCAGCAGCTTGGTTGCAGGGGAGTATCAGCCCCAGCATTTT
NA | NA | TRBJ1-5 | TRBV5-4 | CASSMNGGGDNQPQHF | TGTGCCAGCAGCATGAACGGGGGAGGGGACAATCAGCCCCAGCATTTT
TRBD1 | once | TRBJ2-1 | TRBV4-1 | CASSRPGQGGNEQFF | TGCGCCAGCAGCCGACCGGGACAGGGGGGCAATGAGCAGTTCTTC
NA | NA | TRBJ2-7 | TRBV7-5 | CVRSLPQLAGVGEQYF | TGTGTCAGAAGCCTCCCTCAACTAGCGGGAGTGGGAGAGCAGTACTTC
NA | NA | TRBJ2-7 | TRBV6-6 | CASSYSSGAYEQYF | TGTGCCAGCAGTTACTCGAGTGGGGCCTACGAGCAGTACTTC
NA | NA | TRBJ1-4 | TRBV11-2 | CASSLIGVLTNEKLFF | TGTGCCAGCAGCTTAATAGGGGTTCTTACTAATGAAAAACTGTTTTTT
NA | NA | TRBJ2-7 | TRBV6-1 | CASSEPGLADYEQYF | TGTGCCAGCAGTGAACCGGGACTGGCAGATTACGAGCAGTACTTC
NA | NA | TRBJ1-4 | TRBV28 | CASSPGFEKLFF | TGTGCCAGCAGTCCGGGTTTCGAAAAACTGTTTTTT
NA | few | TRBJ2-7 | TRBV6-5 | CASSRTRYEQYF | TGTGCCAGCAGTAGGACGCGCTACGAGCAGTACTTC
NA | NA | TRBJ2-6 | TRBV19 | CASCWNSGANVLTF | TGTGCCAGTTGCTGGAACTCTGGGGCCAACGTCCTGACTTTC
NA | NA | TRBJ1-3 | TRBV2 | CASSPDDSSGNTIYF | TGTGCCAGCAGTCCCGACGACAGCTCTGGAAACACCATATATTTT
NA | few | TRBJ2-7 | TRBV6-1 | CASSNYYEQYF | TGTGCCAGCAGTAACTACTACGAGCAGTACTTC
TRBD2 | NA | TRBJ2-7 | TRBV18 | CASQGGGYEQYF | TGTGCCAGCCAGGGCGGGGGCTACGAGCAGTACTTC
TRBD1 | few | TRBJ2-2 | TRBV7-6 | CASSVNRGDTGELFF | TGTGCCAGCAGCGTCAACAGGGGCGATACCGGGGAGCTGTTTTTT
TRBD1 | NA | TRBJ1-1 | TRBV18 | CASSPTDREAFF | TGTGCCAGCTCACCAACCGACAGGGAGGCTTTCTTT
TRBD2 | NA | TRBJ2-1 | TRBV9 | CASSVRREVRGEQFF | TGTGCCAGCAGCGTAAGGCGGGAGGTCCGGGGTGAGCAGTTCTTC
TRBD2 | few | TRBJ2-1 | TRBV7-9 | CASSTGLAGGSYNEQFF | TGTGCCAGCAGCACCGGACTAGCGGGAGGATCCTACAATGAGCAGTTCTTC
TRBD1 | NA | TRBJ1-2 | TRBV28 | CASSPSGTGVGYGYTF | TGTGCCAGCAGTCCTTCTGGGACAGGGGTTGGCTATGGCTACACCTTC
TRBD2 | NA | TRBJ2-7 | TRBV15 | CATSRDPSGAEEQYF | TGTGCCACCAGCAGAGATCCTAGCGGGGCTGAAGAGCAGTACTTC